This T cell receptor beta chain was captured by sequencing in a study of blood T cells in healthy people across ages. V lost 5 bases, J lost 4 bases, and 13 bases lay in between. Germline V gene lookup returns CDR1 MNHNS and CDR2 SASEGT. The CDR3 totals 14 residues. A J-beta primer mix and a sample-barcoded 5' primer were used in a second PCR of roughly 6 to 11 cycles. Each cDNA molecule was tagged by a template-switch adaptor that had 12 random nucleotides. CDR3-containing paired-end reads numbered at least 2.5 million in each sample. Each CDR3 protein is one row after TCRdb ran MiXCR on the 5' RACE reads. Of about 1,500,000 distinct CDR3 sequences listed, 42% are singletons.

The receptor was isolated from a woman between 18 and 29 years old in good health. The specimen was blood. V is TRBV6-1 and J is TRBJ2-3; D uncertain. The CDR3, as DNA: TGTGCCAGCAGTTCCGGCCCGAGGCCAGATACGCAGTATTTT. Translated: CASSSGPRPDTQYF.